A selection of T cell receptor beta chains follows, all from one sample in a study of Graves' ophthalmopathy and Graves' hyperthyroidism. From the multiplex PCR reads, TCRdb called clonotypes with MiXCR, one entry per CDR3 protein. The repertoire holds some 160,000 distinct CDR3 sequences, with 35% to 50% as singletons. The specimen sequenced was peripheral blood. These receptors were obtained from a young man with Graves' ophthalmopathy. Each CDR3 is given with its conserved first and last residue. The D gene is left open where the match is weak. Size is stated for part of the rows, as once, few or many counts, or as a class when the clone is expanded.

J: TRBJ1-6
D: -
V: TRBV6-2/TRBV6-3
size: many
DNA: TGTGCCAGCAGTTACTCACCGAGCGAACCCCTCCACTTT
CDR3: CASSYSPSEPLHF

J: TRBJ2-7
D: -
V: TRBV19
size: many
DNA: TGTGCCAGCTCCCCCCCCGGCCGTCTCTACGAGCAGTACTTC
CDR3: CASSPPGRLYEQYF

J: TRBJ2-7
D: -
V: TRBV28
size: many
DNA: TGTGCCAGCAGTTCCCCCCCGACCACAAGATTCTACGAGCAGTACTTC
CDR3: CASSSPPTTRFYEQYF

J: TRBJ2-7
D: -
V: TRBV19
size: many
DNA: TGTGCCAGTAGTACCGCCGGGTTCTCCGAGCAGTACTTC
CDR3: CASSTAGFSEQYF

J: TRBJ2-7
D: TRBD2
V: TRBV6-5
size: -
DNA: TGTGCCAGCAGTTACCGGGAGGGTAGGTACGAGCAGTACTTC
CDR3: CASSYREGRYEQYF

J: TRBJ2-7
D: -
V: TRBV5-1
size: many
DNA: TGCGCCAGCAGCTTACGTAGCGTAAGCTCCTACGAGCAGTACTTC
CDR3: CASSLRSVSSYEQYF

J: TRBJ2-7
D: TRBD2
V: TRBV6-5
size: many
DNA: TGTGCCAGCAGTTACTCAACTAGCGAGAGCTCCTACGAGCAGTACTTC
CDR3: CASSYSTSESSYEQYF

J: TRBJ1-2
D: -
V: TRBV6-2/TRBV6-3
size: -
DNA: TGTGCCAGCACCACGAGAGGGCTTGGCTACACCTTC
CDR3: CASTTRGLGYTF

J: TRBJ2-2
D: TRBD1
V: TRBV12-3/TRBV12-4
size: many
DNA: TGTGCCAGCAGTCCACGACAGGGCCACACCGGGGAGCTGTTTTTT
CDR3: CASSPRQGHTGELFF

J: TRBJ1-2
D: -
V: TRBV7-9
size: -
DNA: TGTGCCAGCAGCTTAGGCCAGGTTAAGTGGAGAGGCTACACCTTC
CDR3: CASSLGQVKWRGYTF

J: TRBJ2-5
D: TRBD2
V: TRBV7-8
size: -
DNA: TGTGCCAGCAGCTCAGCGGGGGGGGAGACCCAGTACTTC
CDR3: CASSSAGGETQYF

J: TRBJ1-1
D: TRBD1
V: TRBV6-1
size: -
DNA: TGTGCCAGCAGAGGACAGGAGGGCACTGAAGCTTTCTTT
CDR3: CASRGQEGTEAFF

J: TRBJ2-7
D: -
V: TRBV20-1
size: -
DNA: TGCAGTGCTACGGGACATGCGAGCTCCTACGAGCAGTACTTC
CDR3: CSATGHASSYEQYF

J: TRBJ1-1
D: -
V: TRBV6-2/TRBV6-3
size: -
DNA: TGTGCCAGCAGTTACGAGGCGGGAGTAGGGACTGAAGCTTTCTTT
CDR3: CASSYEAGVGTEAFF

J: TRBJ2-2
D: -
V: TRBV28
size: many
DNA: TGTGCCAGCAGTTTAGGTACAGGTCTCACCGGGGAGCTGTTTTTT
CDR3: CASSLGTGLTGELFF

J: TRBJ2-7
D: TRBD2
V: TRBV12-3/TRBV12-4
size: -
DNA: TGTGCCAGCAGATCACGACTAGCGGGAGTCGGTGAGCAGTACTTC
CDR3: CASRSRLAGVGEQYF